Below, 19 T cell receptor beta chains from the same sample are listed, as sequenced in a study of blood T cell repertoires in COVID-19. Here immunoSEQ multiplex PCR was the method, and the copy in TCRdb shows in-frame clones only, minus some. The profile shows about 11,000 clones, 90% of them singletons. What was sequenced was peripheral blood. These receptors all stem from a human donor in a cohort sampled during active COVID-19.

V is TRBV30 and J is TRBJ1-1; the match to TRBD1 covers 7 bases. The CDR3 is 16 amino acids. Germline V gene data show CDR1 as GTSNPN and CDR2 as SVGIG (reference sequence). V lost 4 bases, J lost 4 bases, and 15 bases stayed unmatched. CDR3 DNA sequence: TGTGCCTGGAAGCCGGGACAGATATCCTTGTCCACTGAAGCTTTCTTT. This sequence encodes CAWKPGQISLSTEAFF.

The genes are TRBV5-1 and TRBJ2-7; TRBD1 matches at 8 bases. Germline V gene sequence: CDR1 SGHRS, CDR2 YFSETQ. The J segment lost 6 bases and the V segment lost 4 bases, leaving 12 bases of the junction unmatched. The CDR3 is made up of 15 amino acids. CDR3 in amino acids: CASSTGTGGWSEQYF. The CDR3 DNA sequence: TGCGCCAGCAGCACCGGGACAGGCGGGTGGTCCGAGCAGTACTTC.

This clone has just one count. The CDR3 loop reads CASRIAGGPVPFF. Written as DNA, the CDR3 is TGTGCCAGCAGAATAGCGGGGGGGCCTGTGCCGTTCTTC. The genes are TRBV12-3 or TRBV12-4 and TRBJ2-1, with 11 bases aligning to TRBD2. The CDR3 covers 13 residues. After removal of 6 bases from V and 15 bases from J, the junction contained 10 bases not matched to a gene.

The chain recombines TRBV11-1 with TRBJ1-1; D not resolved. Germline CDR1 is SGHAT and CDR2 is FQDESV (reference sequence). V lost 5 bases and J lost 0, with 7 bases in between. The CDR3 is 13 residues long. CDR3 protein: CASSTTLNTEAFF. DNA of the CDR3: TGTGCCAGCAGCACAACGTTGAACACTGAAGCTTTCTTT.

The CDR3 DNA reads TGTGCCTGGAGTGACAGGGAAGGCTACACCTTC. This encodes CAWSDREGYTF. This chain uses TRBV30 with TRBJ1-2; a weak D match, TRBD1 (6 bases). The V gene's germline CDR1 is GTSNPN and CDR2 SVGIG (reference sequence). Trimming stripped 1 base from V and 8 bases from J, with 8 bases between. There are 11 residues in the CDR3. Looking up the rest from reference TRBV30 and TRBJ1-2 gives the full variable domain: SQTIHQWPATLVQPVGSPLSLECTVEGTSNPNLYWYRQAAGRGLQLLFYSVGIGQISSEVPQNLSASRPQDRQFILSSKKLLLSDSGFYLCAWSDREGYTFGSGTRLTVV.

The chain recombines TRBV6-5 with TRBJ1-6, with TRBD1 as a possible D gene (5 bases). V was pared by 6 bases and J by 13 bases, with 19 bases between. In germline, CDR1 is MNHEY, CDR2 SVGAGI. The CDR3 has 14 residues. CDR3 DNA sequence: TGTGCCAGCAGCCCCGGGGGAACAGGAAGGCCCCTCCACTTT. As protein: CASSPGGTGRPLHF.

This chain uses TRBV11-2 with TRBJ2-1; weak D call: TRBD2 (5 bases). Germline assignment: CDR1 SGHAT and CDR2 FQNNGV. Between the trimmed V and J ends, which lost 6 bases and 0 bases, there was a span of 18 bases. This CDR3 region has 17 residues. The CDR3 loop is CASSSRLGMSSYNEQFF. CDR3 nucleotides: TGTGCCAGCAGTTCTAGACTCGGGATGAGCTCCTACAATGAGCAGTTCTTC.

The chain employs TRBV3-1 (or the pseudogene TRBV3-2) and TRBJ2-3, with D perhaps matching TRBD2 (6 bases). This CDR3 is 16 amino acids long. V was trimmed by 4 bases and J by 5 bases, leaving 19 bases between them. Germline lookup yields CDR1 LGHDT and CDR2 YNNKEL (reference sequence). The CDR3, as DNA: TGTGCCAGCAGCCCTTGGCGGCGGGGAATTGTAGATACGCAGTATTTT. This gives the protein CASSPWRRGIVDTQYF.

The J gene is TRBJ2-7, the V gene TRBV29-1; D is unresolved. The CDR3 runs 12 residues. V shed 3 bases and J shed 1 base, with 7 bases lying between them. Per germline, CDR1 SQVTM and CDR2 ANQGSEA. DNA for the CDR3: TGCAGCGTTGATGTCAGTTCCTACGAGCAGTACTTC. Protein sequence: CSVDVSSYEQYF.

The chain links TRBV3-1 (or the pseudogene TRBV3-2) to TRBJ1-2; 7 bases align to TRBD1. This CDR3 is built from 14 residues. Germline V lookup: CDR1 LGHDT, CDR2 YNNKEL (reference sequence). The J segment lost 8 bases and the V segment lost 6 bases, leaving 12 bases of the junction unmatched. The CDR3 DNA sequence: TGTGCCAGCAGGGCGACAGGGAGGCGAGAGGGCTACACCTTC. This encodes CASRATGRREGYTF.

This clone has a single count. Its ends do not fully match the called genes, so a read error is possible. The chain combines TRBV7-7 with TRBJ2-1; maybe TRBD1 (5 bases). The CDR3 has 15 residues. Germline-derived CDR1 and CDR2 are SSHAT and FNYEAQ (reference sequence). The CDR3 nucleotides are TGTGCTAGCAGCTGGGGCCCTGAGGCTTACAATGAGCAGTTCTTC. Translated: CASSWGPEAYNEQFF.

This rearrangement joins TRBV20-1 to TRBJ2-2, with 8 positions matching TRBD1. The CDR3 totals 15 residues. V was pared by 3 bases and J by 5 bases, with 8 bases of the junction left unmatched. CDR1 and CDR2 (germline): DFQATT, SNEGSKA (reference sequence). CDR3 sequence: CSASLPQGATGELFF. The CDR3 DNA is TGCAGTGCTAGTCTTCCCCAGGGGGCGACCGGGGAGCTGTTTTTT.

The V gene is TRBV18, the J gene TRBJ2-7; D is perhaps TRBD2 (6 bases). The CDR3 is 16 residues long. Germline CDR1 reads KGHSH; CDR2 reads LQKENI. Trimming left V 2 bases short and J 1 base short, with 15 bases between. The CDR3 loop reads CASSPSGRSGSYEQYF. As DNA, the CDR3 is TGTGCCAGCTCACCATCGGGGAGGTCGGGATCCTACGAGCAGTACTTC.

This chain uses TRBV6-5 with TRBJ1-3; tentatively, D is TRBD1 (5 bases). The CDR3 extends over 13 amino acids. Germline CDR1 reads MNHEY; CDR2 reads SVGAGI. V lost 6 bases and J lost 0, with 6 bases in between. CDR3 protein: CASRTASGNTIYF. The CDR3 nucleotides read TGTGCCAGCAGGACAGCCTCTGGAAACACCATATATTTT.

The chain combines TRBV12-3 or TRBV12-4 with TRBJ1-6; D is uncertain. Trimming pared 4 bases from V and 11 bases from J, leaving 12 bases between. The length of the CDR3 is 13 residues. The DNA for the CDR3 is TGTGCCAGCAGTTGGGAGCTGAGGACACCCCTCCACTTT. Translated, it gives CASSWELRTPLHF.

About this clone: An end of the junction differs from the germline gene, which may be a read error. The chain carries TRBV9 and TRBJ2-7; 9 nucleotides match TRBD2. This CDR3 comprises 16 residues. Germline V gives CDR1 SGDLS, CDR2 YYNGEE. The CDR3 protein is CASSPDGRGGSHEQYF. The CDR3 DNA sequence: TGTGCCAGCAGCCCAGACGGGCGGGGGGGCTCCCACGAGCAGTACTTC.

The rearrangement uses TRBV2 and TRBJ2-5, with a weak D call TRBD2 (6 bases). The CDR3 runs 15 residues. The V end was cut by 6 bases, the J end by 4 bases, with 18 bases between. Germline V gene sequence: CDR1 SNHLY, CDR2 FYNNEI. The CDR3 here is CASSPGESRRETQYF. CDR3 nucleotides: TGTGCCAGCAGCCCGGGGGAGAGCCGCCGAGAGACCCAGTACTTC. Full variable domain (outside the CDR3, taken from reference TRBV2 and TRBJ2-5): EPEVTQTPSHQVTQMGQEVILRCVPISNHLYFYWYRQILGQKVEFLVSFYNNEISEKSEIFDDQFSVERPDGSNFTLKIRSTKLEDSAMYFCASSPGESRRETQYFGPGTRLLVL.

The rearrangement uses TRBV28 and TRBJ1-5; D possibly corresponds to TRBD1 (5 bases). Trimming removed 2 bases from V and 3 bases from J, with 14 bases in between. Looked up from germline, CDR1 is MDHEN and CDR2 is SYDVKM. The CDR3 contains 16 residues. The CDR3 DNA sequence: TGTGCCAGCAGTTTAGGGGCAGGGTGGGCCAATCAGCCCCAGCATTTT. Its translation: CASSLGAGWANQPQHF.

The chain links TRBV30 to TRBJ1-5, with a possible D match to TRBD1 (6 bases). The V end was cut by 4 bases, the J end by 6 bases, with 16 bases between. CDR1 is GTSNPN, CDR2 SVGIG, per germline (reference sequence). The CDR3 spans 14 residues. The CDR3 region is CAWNFGGAGQPQHF. The CDR3 nucleotides read TGTGCCTGGAACTTTGGGGGCGCGGGTCAGCCCCAGCATTTT.